This T cell receptor (beta chain) was profiled in a study of blood T cell repertoires in COVID-19. Across the whole study: Both acute and convalescent COVID-19 samples were obtained from the United States, Italy and Spain. Sources were T cells, B-cell-depleted T cells, or PBMCs; the material itself was cDNA or gDNA.

The V and J ends lost 4 bases and 2 bases, in that order; junction bases with no gene match: 13. Germline V gene lookup returns CDR1 SGHRS and CDR2 YFSETQ. The CDR3 is 19 amino acids. Authors' processing steps: Amplification of reference gene primers provided the estimated nucleated cell counts. Libraries were prepared by immunoSEQ multiplex PCR; TCRdb keeps only in-frame clonotypes and omits some of them. V, J and clone size are those of that table, while D and trimming were read from the DNA. Among 400,000 to 450,000 clones listed, about 90% were seen once. During active infection, Seattle patients enrolled and were then monitored through disease.

Sequencing was done on a sample of peripheral blood. This receptor was identified in a man between 18 and 29 years old with COVID-19, enrolled during active disease. The V call is TRBV5-1, the J call TRBJ2-3; 13 nucleotides agree with TRBD2. CDR3 in DNA: TGCGCCAGCAGCCTTGCCGGGACTAGCGGGGCGACTAACACAGATACGCAGTATTTT. Amino acid sequence: CASSLAGTSGATNTDTQYF.